The TCR beta chain described here comes from a study of cytomegalovirus exposure and HLA in healthy donors. Overall study context: Genotyping showed around four fifths of approximately 430 donors falling in the Caucasian-associated ancestry cluster. Study results and limitations: HLA restriction was apparent for most CMV-associated TCR beta chains in a later analysis. The authors considered a cluster of highly shared sequence variants likely to be a sequencing artifact.

Germline CDR1 and CDR2: SGHKS and YYEKEE (reference sequence). Deletions cut 4 bases from V and 4 bases from J, with 18 bases between. The CDR3 consists of 16 residues. This clone turned up a few times. As yet, its antigen is unknown. Primers: 60 Vbeta forward and 13 Jbeta reverse. Sequenced by immunoSEQ multiplex PCR; TCRdb stores in-frame clones only, minus some. The profile covers 150,000 to 200,000 clones, with around 84% appearing a single time and 1.5% to 2% taken by the ten largest. The rearrangement uses TRBV5-5 and TRBJ1-3; the D gene is possibly TRBD1 (6 bases). The sample comprised PBMCs. The source is a woman between 18 and 29 years old in good health and CMV-seronegative. The CDR3 reads CASSPDLRTAGNTIYF. The CDR3 bases are TGTGCCAGCAGCCCCGACCTCAGGACAGCCGGAAACACCATATATTTT.